This T cell receptor (beta chain) emerged from a study of T cells in Graves' hyperthyroidism and ophthalmopathy. The CDR3 is made up of 14 amino acids. Trimming pared 3 bases from V and 4 bases from J, leaving 12 bases between. Germline lookup yields CDR1 LNHNV and CDR2 YYDKDF (reference sequence). What was amplified from RNA transcripts were TCR beta CDR3 regions. The TCR CDR3 was amplified in a first-round RT-PCR using the HTBI primer set. Each CDR3 protein is one row after TCRdb ran MiXCR on the multiplex PCR reads. The sample records hundreds of thousands of distinct CDR3 sequences, roughly 45% being singletons.

This chain links TRBV15 with TRBJ1-1, with D unresolved. The material sequenced was peripheral blood or thyroid tissue (not recorded which). This receptor was identified in an adult man with Graves' disease, either hyperthyroidism or ophthalmopathy (not recorded which). CDR3 region: CATSSEASITEAFF. CDR3 DNA: TGTGCCACCAGCAGTGAAGCTTCGATCACTGAAGCTTTCTTT.